This T cell receptor (beta chain) was profiled in a study of blood T cell repertoires in COVID-19. The CDR3 has 14 amino acids. With V trimmed by 9 bases and J by 2 bases, 3 bases remained unmatched. CDR1 is LNHDA and CDR2 is SQIVND in the germline V gene (reference sequence). TCRdb's table, derived via immunoSEQ multiplex PCR, lists solely in-frame clones and lacks some. The data show about 140,000 clones, with roughly 88% seen just once and 1.7% held by the top ten. This clone was counted only a few times. The V gene is TRBV19, the J gene TRBJ2-6, with 8 bases matching TRBD1. Sequenced material: peripheral blood. This TCR was sampled from a woman aged 50 to 60 with acute or convalescent COVID-19. The DNA for the CDR3 is TGTGCCAGCGGACAGGGCCCTGGGGCCAACGTCCTGACTTTC. Its protein is CASGQGPGANVLTF.